This is a list of T cell receptor beta chains from one sample in a study of regulatory T cells in long-lasting Graves disease. TCRdb used MiXCR to reprocess the multiplex PCR reads, holding one entry per CDR3 protein. The profile shows about 430,000 distinct CDR3 sequences, approximately 15% of them singletons. The sample was also reused in another study, on T cells in Graves' hyperthyroidism and ophthalmopathy.

The sequencing here drew on peripheral blood mononuclear cells (PBMCs), taken at new diagnosis, from a patient treated with antithyroid drugs. The receptors were gathered from a middle-aged woman with Graves disease. Each CDR3 is given with its conserved first and last residue. The D gene is left open where the match is weak. Not every row has a clone size; where given, it reads once, few, many or a size class.

D,size,J,V,DNA,CDR3
NA,NA,TRBJ2-2,TRBV19,TGTGCCGGTAGAGACAGAACCGGGGAGCTGTTTTTT,CAGRDRTGELFF
NA,few,TRBJ2-1,TRBV6-2/TRBV6-3,TGTGCCAGCAGTTTTTGGTCATACGAACCCCATGAGCAGTTCTTC,CASSFWSYEPHEQFF
TRBD1,NA,TRBJ1-3,TRBV3-1,TGTGCCAGCAGCCAATTCTCGACAGGGAGCTCTGGAAACACCATATATTTT,CASSQFSTGSSGNTIYF
NA,NA,TRBJ2-7,TRBV10-3,TGTGCCATCAGTGAGGAGGGAGGGGGCCCCTACGAGCAGTACTTC,CAISEEGGGPYEQYF
TRBD2,many,TRBJ2-1,TRBV20-1,TGCAGTGCCCCCCTTTTAGCGGGATCCTACAATGAGCAGTTCTTC,CSAPLLAGSYNEQFF
NA,many,TRBJ1-1,TRBV6-1,TGTGCCAGCAGTCTAACCCCCAACCGGGCTAACACTGAAGCTTTCTTT,CASSLTPNRANTEAFF
NA,many,TRBJ2-1,TRBV18,TGTGCCAGCTCACCGATGCATGAGCAGTTCTTC,CASSPMHEQFF
TRBD2,many,TRBJ2-1,TRBV2,TGTGCCAGCAGCAGTAATAGCGGGAGTGAGGAAGAATGGAAGTCCTACAATGAGCAGTTCTTC,CASSSNSGSEEEWKSYNEQFF
NA,few,TRBJ1-1,TRBV5-1,TGCGCCAGCAGTCCAGACAGCCCGACTGAAGCTTTCTTT,CASSPDSPTEAFF
TRBD2,many,TRBJ2-3,TRBV2,TGTGCCAGCAGTCAAGGAGCGGGAAGGACAGATACGCAGTATTTT,CASSQGAGRTDTQYF
NA,few,TRBJ1-5,TRBV28,TGTGCCAGCAGTTTAATCCGGGTTTCCAATCAGCCCCAGCATTTT,CASSLIRVSNQPQHF
NA,many,TRBJ2-5,TRBV10-1,TGCGCCAGCAGTGCCAGGGCAGGGCTGGAGACCCAGTACTTC,CASSARAGLETQYF
NA,NA,TRBJ2-7,TRBV3-1,TGTGCCAGCAGCCAATTCGCAGGATACGAGCAGTACTTC,CASSQFAGYEQYF
TRBD1,many,TRBJ1-2,TRBV12-3/TRBV12-4,TGTGCCAGCACCTGGGGACAGGAAGGCTATGGCTACACCTTC,CASTWGQEGYGYTF
TRBD1,few,TRBJ1-2,TRBV27,TGTGCCAGCAGTACCCAAGGGTCAGGGGGAGGTGGCTACACCTTC,CASSTQGSGGGGYTF
NA,NA,TRBJ1-6,TRBV19,TGTGCCAGTAGTATGCGGGAAAGAAGTTCACCCCTCCACTTT,CASSMRERSSPLHF
NA,few,TRBJ2-7,TRBV29-1,TGCAGCGTTGAAGACTCTAGGGACTACGAGCAGTACTTC,CSVEDSRDYEQYF
TRBD1,many,TRBJ2-7,TRBV7-2,TGTGCCAGCAGCACCGGACAGGGCGCCTACGAGCAGTACTTC,CASSTGQGAYEQYF
NA,many,TRBJ2-3,TRBV6-1,TGTGCCAGCAGTGAAAAGAGGTTCGGCACGCAGTATTTT,CASSEKRFGTQYF
NA,NA,TRBJ1-2,TRBV4-1,TGCGCCAGCAGCCAAGTAGTCGACTATGGCTACACCTTC,CASSQVVDYGYTF
NA,many,TRBJ1-5,TRBV12-3/TRBV12-4,TGTGCCAGCAGTCCAGGGTCCCAGCCCCAGCATTTT,CASSPGSQPQHF
NA,few,TRBJ2-3,TRBV3-1,TGTGCCAGCAGCCAAGAATCCCTAGTCGGGACGGCAGATACGCAGTATTTT,CASSQESLVGTADTQYF
TRBD2,many,TRBJ2-5,TRBV6-1,TGTGCCAGCAGTGAAAGCGGGAAAGGCGAGACCCAGTACTTC,CASSESGKGETQYF
TRBD1,many,TRBJ2-3,TRBV7-8,TGTGCCAGCAGCTTAGGCGCACCGGGACAGCGCACAGATACGCAGTATTTT,CASSLGAPGQRTDTQYF
TRBD2,many,TRBJ2-2,TRBV28,TGTGCCAGCAGTCCCCGGGCTAGCGGGAGGTTCCCGAACACCGGGGAGCTGTTTTTT,CASSPRASGRFPNTGELFF
NA,NA,TRBJ2-7,TRBV27,TGTGCCAGCAGCCGGGACGGAGGACCCTACGAGCAGTACTTC,CASSRDGGPYEQYF
NA,NA,TRBJ2-5,TRBV16,TGTGCCAGCAGCCAATCCCCCCAATACCAAGAGACCCAGTACTTC,CASSQSPQYQETQYF
NA,many,TRBJ2-1,TRBV11-2,TGTGCCAGCAGCTTTGGTAGCCGCGCGGTTGAGCAGTTCTTC,CASSFGSRAVEQFF
NA,many,TRBJ1-4,TRBV7-9,TGTGCCAGCAGCTTACTAGCAGGGCGTGCAACTAATGAAAAACTGTTTTTT,CASSLLAGRATNEKLFF
TRBD1,NA,TRBJ2-7,TRBV7-6,TGTGCCAGCAGCTTAGGGGACAGGGGCTCCTACGAGCAGTACTTC,CASSLGDRGSYEQYF
NA,few,TRBJ1-4,TRBV7-2,TGTGCCAGCAGCTTACATGGGACTGAAAAACTGTTTTTT,CASSLHGTEKLFF
TRBD1,many,TRBJ2-5,TRBV29-1,TGCAGCGTGGGACAGCTCCAAGAGACCCAGTACTTC,CSVGQLQETQYF
NA,many,TRBJ2-7,TRBV6-2/TRBV6-3,TGTGCCAGCAGTCTCCAGGGGCCTTCCTACGAGCAGTACTTC,CASSLQGPSYEQYF
NA,few,TRBJ1-1,TRBV10-3,TGTGCCATCAGTGAAACGTCGGTCGCTTTCTTT,CAISETSVAFF
TRBD1,few,TRBJ2-1,TRBV24-1,TGTGCCACCAGTGACACAGGGGCCCCTCATATGGGGCAGTTCTTC,CATSDTGAPHMGQFF
NA,many,TRBJ1-2,TRBV12-3/TRBV12-4,TGTGCCAGCAGCCCGCTGGAGGGGAATGGCTACACCTTC,CASSPLEGNGYTF
NA,NA,TRBJ2-2,TRBV7-9,TGTGCCAGCAGCCCCCGACAGAACACCGGGGAGCTGTTTTTT,CASSPRQNTGELFF
TRBD1,many,TRBJ1-6,TRBV9,TGTGCCAGCAGCGACCTTTACGGGACAGATAATTCACCCCTCCACTTT,CASSDLYGTDNSPLHF
NA,many,TRBJ2-1,TRBV29-1,TGCAGCGTCCCAGTACGGGAATATGGGAATGAGCAGTTCTTC,CSVPVREYGNEQFF
NA,few,TRBJ1-5,TRBV7-8,TGTGCCAGCAGCTTAGGTCCCATTTCGGTCGAGGTTTATAGCAATCAGCCCCAGCATTTT,CASSLGPISVEVYSNQPQHF
NA,many,TRBJ1-5,TRBV2,TGTGCCAGCAGTGATCCGAAAGGGGGAACTCACATTAGCAATCAGCCCCAGCATTTT,CASSDPKGGTHISNQPQHF
TRBD2,many,TRBJ2-3,TRBV5-6,TGTGCCAGCAGTTTTAGCGGGAGCACAGATACGCAGTATTTT,CASSFSGSTDTQYF
NA,many,TRBJ2-7,TRBV12-3/TRBV12-4,TGTGCCAGCAGTTTAGGGGGGATTAACTACGAGCAGTACTTC,CASSLGGINYEQYF
NA,NA,TRBJ1-1,TRBV20-1,TGCAGTGCTAGAGATCTGGCAGCTATGAACACTGAAGCTTTCTTT,CSARDLAAMNTEAFF
NA,few,TRBJ1-1,TRBV7-8,TGTGCCAGCAGCTCCCTTTATTTAGGAAACAGGGAGACCACTGAAGCTTTCTTT,CASSSLYLGNRETTEAFF
NA,many,TRBJ2-1,TRBV20-1,TGCAGTGCCACAGTCCGGGAGGGGGCTTACTACAATGAGCAGTTCTTC,CSATVREGAYYNEQFF
TRBD1,many,TRBJ2-1,TRBV28,TGTGCCAGCAGTCCCGGGACAGGTTACTACAATGAGCAGTTCTTC,CASSPGTGYYNEQFF
TRBD2,few,TRBJ2-1,TRBV7-6,TGTGCCAGCAGCAGACTAGCGACTTACTCCTACAATGAGCAGTTCTTC,CASSRLATYSYNEQFF
NA,many,TRBJ2-2,TRBV5-1,TGCGCCAGCAGCTTGCTGGAGGGAGTGTCCACCGGGGAGCTGTTTTTT,CASSLLEGVSTGELFF
TRBD1,many,TRBJ1-6,TRBV9,TGTGCCAGCAGCGCCGGGACAGCCAGGAATTCACCCCTCCACTTT,CASSAGTARNSPLHF
TRBD2,many,TRBJ2-1,TRBV6-2/TRBV6-3,TGTGCCAGCAGACGGACCGGGACTAGTTACAATGAGCAGTTCTTC,CASRRTGTSYNEQFF
NA,few,TRBJ1-5,TRBV19,TGTGCCAGGGGGTGCGCTTGGCGCAATCAGCCCCAGCATTTT,CARGCAWRNQPQHF
TRBD2,NA,TRBJ2-1,TRBV4-1,TGCGCCAGCAGCCAGTTGACTAGCGGCAGGAATGAGCAGTTCTTC,CASSQLTSGRNEQFF
NA,many,TRBJ2-2,TRBV7-9,TGTGCCAGCAGCTTAATGGACGGTTCCGGGGAGCTGTTTTTT,CASSLMDGSGELFF
TRBD1,many,TRBJ2-7,TRBV6-1,TGTGCCAGCAGTGAAGAGGGACAGGGGGCGCTTTCCGAGCAGTACTTC,CASSEEGQGALSEQYF
TRBD2,many,TRBJ2-2,TRBV27,TGTGCCAGCAGTCCCGGGACTAGCGGGAGGTACGGCACCGGGGAGCTGTTTTTT,CASSPGTSGRYGTGELFF
NA,NA,TRBJ1-2,TRBV6-1,TGTGCCAGCGGGGGGCTCTATGGCTACACCTTC,CASGGLYGYTF
NA,many,TRBJ2-5,TRBV20-1,TGCAGTGCTGAAACGGGAGAGACCCAGTACTTC,CSAETGETQYF